This T cell receptor (beta chain) was sequenced for a study of CD8 T cells in ankylosing spondylitis. CDR3 length: 17 amino acids. From germline, CDR1 is SGDLS and CDR2 YYNGEE. The ends were cut back, 3 bases at V and 2 bases at J, with 15 bases in the middle. TCR beta libraries were made by quantitative 5'-RACE with molecular barcodes. Each CDR3 protein is one row after TCRdb ran MiXCR on the 5' RACE reads. The sample shows about 140,000 distinct CDR3 sequences, under 35% of them seen only once. Whole-study results and caveats: As for the disease-linked clones, they showed a CD8+ phenotype and occurred at relatively low frequencies in peripheral blood. Past studies reported some motif variants in reactive arthritis synovial fluid and blood. Enrichment of disease-linked clones was reportedly significant in matched ankylosing spondylitis synovial fluid.

This clonotype occurred a few times. Antigen: not known. V is TRBV9 and J is TRBJ2-6; D could derive from TRBD1 or TRBD2 (5 bases each). This receptor was obtained from a male donor with ankylosing spondylitis. The specimen sequenced was synovial fluid, either unsorted or a sorted T cell fraction (not recorded which). CDR3 DNA: TGTGCCAGCAGCGGACGACGCCAGGGAGCTGGGGCCAACGTCCTGACTTTC. This encodes CASSGRRQGAGANVLTF.